This passage covers 9 T cell receptor beta chains from one sample sequenced in a study of technical replicates of blood from a few donors (dated by TCRdb to the late 2010s). Receptors were amplified or captured by the immunoSEQ multiplex PCR assay. This immuneACCESS table, as held by TCRdb, lists in-frame sequences with V and J called but not all clones. Of the missing ones, under half trace to an unresolved V gene in checked studies; the others have no known cause. This sample lists tens of thousands of clones; roughly 92% were detected once. The ten most abundant clones make up 0.25% to 0.3% of the sample. Specimen: T cells isolated from PBMCs. The receptors originated from a human donor in good health.

The rearrangement links TRBV10-3 to TRBJ2-1; 9 nucleotides match TRBD2. V trimming: 7 bases; J trimming: 5 bases; junction bases outside the gene matches: 6. The CDR3 has 14 amino acids. Germline V lookup: CDR1 ENHRY, CDR2 SYGVKD. The CDR3 sequence: CAITPQRGDNEQFF. For the CDR3, the DNA is TGTGCCATCACCCCACAGCGGGGGGACAATGAGCAGTTCTTC.

The gene calls are TRBV7-2 and TRBJ2-1; 8 bases fit TRBD1. V shed 5 bases, J shed 8 bases, and the junction held 17 bases outside the gene matches. Germline lookup yields CDR1 SGHTA and CDR2 FQGNSA. This CDR3 region has 17 residues. This CDR3 reads CASSPIGQGWANDEQFF. The CDR3 coding sequence is TGTGCCAGCAGCCCGATAGGACAGGGTTGGGCCAATGATGAGCAGTTCTTC.

This chain connects TRBV7-9 to TRBJ1-5; D unclear. This CDR3 contains 15 residues. Germline lookup yields CDR1 SEHNR and CDR2 FQNEAQ (reference sequence). Trimming took off 4 bases at V and 0 bases at J, with 10 bases between the two ends. As DNA, the CDR3 is TGTGCCAGCAGCTCCGGACTGTATAGCAATCAGCCCCAGCATTTT. This codes for CASSSGLYSNQPQHF.

The rearrangement links TRBV7-9 to TRBJ1-1, with 8 bases identical to TRBD1. V lost 1 base and J lost 1; bases outside the gene matches: 5. The CDR3 spans 16 residues. In germline, CDR1 is SEHNR, CDR2 FQNEAQ (reference sequence). CDR3 DNA: TGTGCCAGCAGCTTAGTTGGGACAGGCGGGAACACTGAAGCTTTCTTT. Translation: CASSLVGTGGNTEAFF.

The chain links TRBV30 to TRBJ2-2; TRBD2 agrees at 7 bases. Trimming at V came to 2 bases and at J to 10 bases, leaving 7 bases not matched to a gene. The CDR3 consists of 13 residues. The germline V gene encodes CDR1 GTSNPN and CDR2 SVGIG (reference sequence). The CDR3 reads CAWSQTSLTELFF. CDR3 DNA: TGTGCCTGGAGTCAGACTAGCCTGACGGAGCTGTTTTTT.

This chain uses TRBV4-2 with TRBJ1-2, with D perhaps TRBD1 (5 bases). The V gene lost 4 bases and the J gene lost 8 bases, with 23 bases spanning the gap. Germline V CDR1 and CDR2: LGHNA, YNFKEQ. The CDR3 consists of 16 residues. CDR3 nucleotide sequence: TGTGCCAGCAGCCTGGCTTGGGAACAGGCGGCGGGAGGCTACACCTTC. Its protein product is CASSLAWEQAAGGYTF.

The chain uses TRBV15 and TRBJ1-2; TRBD1 is a possible D gene (6 bases). Trimming removed 3 bases from V and 1 base from J, with 12 bases in between. Germline V gene data show CDR1 as LNHNV and CDR2 as YYDKDF (reference sequence). This CDR3 region has 15 residues. The CDR3 bases are TGTGCCACCAGCAGGGACAGAGACTTTAACTATGGCTACACCTTC. Its protein product is CATSRDRDFNYGYTF.

This chain connects TRBV27 to TRBJ1-5; D gene uncertain. V was pared by 7 bases and J by 4 bases, with 14 bases between. Germline assignment: CDR1 MNHEY and CDR2 SMNVEV (reference sequence). CDR3 length equals 14 residues. In nucleotides, the CDR3 is TGTGCCAGCAATTTGATTGGTAGTAATCAGCCCCAGCATTTT. The encoded protein is CASNLIGSNQPQHF.

The V and J genes are TRBV7-2 and TRBJ2-1; 10 positions agree with TRBD2. The CDR3 has 14 residues. Germline V lookup: CDR1 SGHTA, CDR2 FQGNSA. Trimming took 8 bases from V and 5 from J; bases not matched to a gene: 6. CDR3 protein: CASLWTSGNNEQFF. The CDR3 bases are TGTGCCAGCCTTTGGACTAGCGGAAACAATGAGCAGTTCTTC.